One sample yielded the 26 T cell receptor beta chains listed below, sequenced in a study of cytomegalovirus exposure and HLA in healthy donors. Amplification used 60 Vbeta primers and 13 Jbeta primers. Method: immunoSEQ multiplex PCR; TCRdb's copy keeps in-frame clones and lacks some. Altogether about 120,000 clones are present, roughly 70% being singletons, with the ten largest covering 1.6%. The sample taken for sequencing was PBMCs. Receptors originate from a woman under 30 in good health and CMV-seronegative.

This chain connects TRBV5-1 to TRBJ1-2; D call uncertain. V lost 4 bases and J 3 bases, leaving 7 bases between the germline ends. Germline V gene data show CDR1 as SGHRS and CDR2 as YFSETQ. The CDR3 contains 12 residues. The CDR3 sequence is CASSPGDYGYTF. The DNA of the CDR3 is TGCGCCAGCAGCCCCGGGGACTATGGCTACACCTTC.

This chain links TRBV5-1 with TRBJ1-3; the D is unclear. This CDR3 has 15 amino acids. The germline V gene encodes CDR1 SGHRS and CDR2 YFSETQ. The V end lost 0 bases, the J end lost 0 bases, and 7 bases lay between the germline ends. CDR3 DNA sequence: TGCGCCAGCAGCTTGGATGGGCTCTCTGGAAACACCATATATTTT. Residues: CASSLDGLSGNTIYF.

This CDR3 is CASSYRTGDNEQYF. The CDR3, as DNA: TGTGCCAGCAGCTACCGGACAGGGGACAACGAGCAGTACTTC. The rearrangement uses TRBV11-3 and TRBJ2-7; 9 bases line up with TRBD1. The germline V gene has CDR1 SGHNT and CDR2 YENEEA. J was trimmed by 5 bases and V by 4 bases; bases with no gene match: 6. This CDR3 is 14 amino acids long.

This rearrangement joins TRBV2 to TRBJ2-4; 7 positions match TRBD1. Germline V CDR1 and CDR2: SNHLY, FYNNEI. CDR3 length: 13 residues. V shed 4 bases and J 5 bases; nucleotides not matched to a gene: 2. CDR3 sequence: CASSGGTENIQYF. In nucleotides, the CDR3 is TGTGCCAGCAGTGGTGGGACAGAAAACATTCAGTACTTC. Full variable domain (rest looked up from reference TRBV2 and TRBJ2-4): EPEVTQTPSHQVTQMGQEVILRCVPISNHLYFYWYRQILGQKVEFLVSFYNNEISEKSEIFDDQFSVERPDGSNFTLKIRSTKLEDSAMYFCASSGGTENIQYFGAGTRLSVL.

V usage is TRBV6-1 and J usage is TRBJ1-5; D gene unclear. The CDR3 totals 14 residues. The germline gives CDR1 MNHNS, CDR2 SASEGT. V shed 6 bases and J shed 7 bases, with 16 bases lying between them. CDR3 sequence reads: CASRTGSRTQPQHF. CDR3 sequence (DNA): TGTGCCAGCAGGACCGGGTCCAGAACGCAGCCCCAGCATTTT.

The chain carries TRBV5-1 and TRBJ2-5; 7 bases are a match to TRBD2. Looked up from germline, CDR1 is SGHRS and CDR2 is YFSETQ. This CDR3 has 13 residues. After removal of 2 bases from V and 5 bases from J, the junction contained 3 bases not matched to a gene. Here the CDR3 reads CASSLGLGETQYF. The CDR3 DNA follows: TGCGCCAGCAGCTTAGGACTAGGGGAGACCCAGTACTTC.

The CDR3 nucleotides read TGCGCCAGCAGCTTAACACTAGCCCCTCAAGAGACCCAGTACTTC. Its translation is CASSLTLAPQETQYF. The genes are TRBV5-1 and TRBJ2-5; the D gene is possibly TRBD2 (6 bases). This CDR3 contains 15 residues. Germline values: CDR1 SGHRS, CDR2 YFSETQ. V was shortened by 2 bases and J by 2 bases, with 13 bases between the two germline ends.

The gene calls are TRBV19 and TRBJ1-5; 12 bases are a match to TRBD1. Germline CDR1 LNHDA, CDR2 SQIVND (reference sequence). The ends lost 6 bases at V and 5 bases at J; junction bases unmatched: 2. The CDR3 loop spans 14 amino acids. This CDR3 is CASRGQGADQPQHF. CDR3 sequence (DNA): TGTGCCAGTAGGGGACAGGGGGCCGATCAGCCCCAGCATTTT.

CDR3 nucleotides: TGTGCCAGCAGTGTCCCGGGGACTGGCTACGAGCAGTACTTC. This codes for CASSVPGTGYEQYF. The chain combines TRBV25-1 with TRBJ2-7, with a possible D match to TRBD2 (6 bases). V was cut by 4 bases and J by 3 bases, with 13 bases left in between. CDR1 is MGHDK, CDR2 SYGVNS, per germline. The CDR3 runs 14 residues.

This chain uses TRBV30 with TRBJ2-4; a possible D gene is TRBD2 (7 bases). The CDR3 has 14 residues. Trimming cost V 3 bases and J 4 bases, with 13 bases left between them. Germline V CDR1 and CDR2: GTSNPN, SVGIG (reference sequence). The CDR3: CAWRVRGAKNIQYF. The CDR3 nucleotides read TGTGCCTGGAGAGTCCGGGGGGCGAAAAACATTCAGTACTTC.

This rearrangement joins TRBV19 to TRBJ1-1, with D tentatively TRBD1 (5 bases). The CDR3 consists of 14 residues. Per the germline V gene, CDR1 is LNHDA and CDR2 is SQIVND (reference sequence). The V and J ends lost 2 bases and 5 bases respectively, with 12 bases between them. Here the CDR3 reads CASSITHGGTEAFF. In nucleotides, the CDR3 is TGTGCCAGTAGTATAACACACGGGGGGACTGAAGCTTTCTTT.

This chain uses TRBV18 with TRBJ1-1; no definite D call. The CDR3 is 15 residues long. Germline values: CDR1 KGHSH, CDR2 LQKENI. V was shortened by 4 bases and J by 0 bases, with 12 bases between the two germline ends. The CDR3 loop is CASSLRAGMNTEAFF. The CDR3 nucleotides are TGTGCCAGCTCACTCCGGGCGGGGATGAACACTGAAGCTTTCTTT.

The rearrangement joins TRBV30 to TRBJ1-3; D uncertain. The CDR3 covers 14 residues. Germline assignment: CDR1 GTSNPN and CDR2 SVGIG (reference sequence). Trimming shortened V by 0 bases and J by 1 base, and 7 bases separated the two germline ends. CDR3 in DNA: TGTGCCTGGAGTGTACTTAAGTCTGGAAACACCATATATTTT. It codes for CAWSVLKSGNTIYF.

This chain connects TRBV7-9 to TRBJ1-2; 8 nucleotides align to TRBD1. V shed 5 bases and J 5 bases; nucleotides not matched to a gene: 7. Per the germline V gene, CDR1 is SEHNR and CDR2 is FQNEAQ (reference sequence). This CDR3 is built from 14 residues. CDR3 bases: TGTGCCAGCAGCCCGGGACAGGACCGTTATGGCTACACCTTC. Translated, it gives CASSPGQDRYGYTF.

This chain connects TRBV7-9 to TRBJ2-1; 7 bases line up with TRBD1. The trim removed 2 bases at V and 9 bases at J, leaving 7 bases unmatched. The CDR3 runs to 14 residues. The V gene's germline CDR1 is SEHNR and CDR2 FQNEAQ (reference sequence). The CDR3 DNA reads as TGTGCCAGCAGCTTACCAGGGGGTGCCTCTGAGCAGTTCTTC. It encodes CASSLPGGASEQFF.

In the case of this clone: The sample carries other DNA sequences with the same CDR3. The CDR3 here is CASETGMNTEAFF. The CDR3 coding sequence is TGTGCCAGCGAAACGGGGATGAACACTGAAGCTTTCTTT. The chain links TRBV7-9 to TRBJ1-1; D gene unclear. V lost 8 bases and J 0 bases, leaving 10 bases between the germline ends. Per the germline V gene, CDR1 is SEHNR and CDR2 is FQNEAQ (reference sequence). The CDR3 covers 13 residues.

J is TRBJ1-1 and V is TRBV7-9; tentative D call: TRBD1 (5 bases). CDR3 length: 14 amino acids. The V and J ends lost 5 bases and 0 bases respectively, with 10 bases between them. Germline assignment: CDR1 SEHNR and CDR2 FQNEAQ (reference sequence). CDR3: CASSLGGVNTEAFF. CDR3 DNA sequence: TGTGCCAGCAGCCTTGGGGGGGTGAACACTGAAGCTTTCTTT.

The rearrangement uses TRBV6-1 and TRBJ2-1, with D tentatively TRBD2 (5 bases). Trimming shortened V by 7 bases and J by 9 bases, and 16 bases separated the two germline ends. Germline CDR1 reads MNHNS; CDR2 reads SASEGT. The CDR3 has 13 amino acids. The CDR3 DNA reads TGTGCCAGCAACCGCGTCTCAGGAGGTGAGCAGTTCTTC. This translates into CASNRVSGGEQFF.

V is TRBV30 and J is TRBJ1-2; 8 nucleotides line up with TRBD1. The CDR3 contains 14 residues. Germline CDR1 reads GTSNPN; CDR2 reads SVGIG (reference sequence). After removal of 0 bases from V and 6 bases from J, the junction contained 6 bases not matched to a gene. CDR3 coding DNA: TGTGCCTGGAGTGTCCTAATGACAGGGGATGGCTACACCTTC. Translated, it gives CAWSVLMTGDGYTF. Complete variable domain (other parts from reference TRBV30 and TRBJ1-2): SQTIHQWPATLVQPVGSPLSLECTVEGTSNPNLYWYRQAAGRGLQLLFYSVGIGQISSEVPQNLSASRPQDRQFILSSKKLLLSDSGFYLCAWSVLMTGDGYTFGSGTRLTVV.

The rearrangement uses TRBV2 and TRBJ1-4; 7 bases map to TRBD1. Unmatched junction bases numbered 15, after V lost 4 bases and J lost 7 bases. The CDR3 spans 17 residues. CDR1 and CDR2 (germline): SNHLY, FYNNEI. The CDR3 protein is CASSAPGQYWGSEKLFF. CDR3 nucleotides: TGTGCCAGCAGTGCCCCGGGACAGTATTGGGGGAGTGAAAAACTGTTTTTT.

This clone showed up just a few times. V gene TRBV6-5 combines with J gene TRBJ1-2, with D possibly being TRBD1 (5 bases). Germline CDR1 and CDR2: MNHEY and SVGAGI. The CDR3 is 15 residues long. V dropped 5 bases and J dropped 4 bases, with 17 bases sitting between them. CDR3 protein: CASSQLVGGGYGYTF. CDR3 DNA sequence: TGTGCCAGCAGTCAGCTGGTTGGGGGGGGCTATGGCTACACCTTC.

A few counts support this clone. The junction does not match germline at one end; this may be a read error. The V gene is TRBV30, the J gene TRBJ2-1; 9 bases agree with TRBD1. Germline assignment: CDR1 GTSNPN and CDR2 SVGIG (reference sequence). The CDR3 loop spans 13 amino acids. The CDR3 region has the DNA TGTGCCTGGAGTGTAAACCCGGGACAGGGCCCAGTCTTC. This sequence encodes CAWSVNPGQGPVF.

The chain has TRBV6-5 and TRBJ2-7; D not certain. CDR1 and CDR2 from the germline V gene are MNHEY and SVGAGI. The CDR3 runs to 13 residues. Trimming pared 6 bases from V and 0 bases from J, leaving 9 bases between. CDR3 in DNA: TGTGCCAGCAGCCTTACTCCCTCCTACGAGCAGTACTTC. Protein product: CASSLTPSYEQYF.

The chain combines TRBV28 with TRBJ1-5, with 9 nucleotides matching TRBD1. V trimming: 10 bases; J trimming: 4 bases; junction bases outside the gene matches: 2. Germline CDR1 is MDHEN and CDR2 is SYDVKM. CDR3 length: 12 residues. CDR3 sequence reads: CATDRGNQPQHF. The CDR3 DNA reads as TGTGCCACCGACAGGGGGAATCAGCCCCAGCATTTT. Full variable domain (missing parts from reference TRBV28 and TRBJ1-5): DVKVTQSSRYLVKRTGEKVFLECVQDMDHENMFWYRQDPGLGLRLIYFSYDVKMKEKGDIPEGYSVSREKKERFSLILESASTNQTSMYLCATDRGNQPQHFGDGTRLSIL.

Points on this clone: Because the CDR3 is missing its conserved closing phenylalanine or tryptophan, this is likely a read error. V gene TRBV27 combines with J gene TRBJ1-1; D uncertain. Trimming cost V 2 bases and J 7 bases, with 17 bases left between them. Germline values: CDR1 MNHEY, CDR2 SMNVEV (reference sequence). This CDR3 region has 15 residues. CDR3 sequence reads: CASSLEGGYYLEAFV. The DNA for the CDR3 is TGTGCCAGCAGTTTAGAGGGAGGATACTACCTTGAAGCTTTCGTT.

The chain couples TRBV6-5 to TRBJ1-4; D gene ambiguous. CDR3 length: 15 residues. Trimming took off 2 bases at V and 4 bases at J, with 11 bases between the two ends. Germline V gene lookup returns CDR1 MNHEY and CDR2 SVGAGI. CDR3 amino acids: CASSYGAAVNEKLFF. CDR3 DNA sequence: TGTGCCAGCAGTTACGGCGCGGCGGTTAATGAAAAACTGTTTTTT.